The next 24 T cell receptor beta chains were all read from a single sample in a study of T-cell reconstitution after alpha-beta-depleted transplantation in children. Unique molecular identifiers were used to barcode this TCRbeta library. One entry per CDR3 protein results from TCRdb running MiXCR on the PCR reads. The sample includes 300,000 to 400,000 distinct CDR3 sequences, about 16% seen only once; the top ten take approximately 38%. The specimen was PBMCs, mostly from graft donor cells, collected 360 days after TCRalphabeta/CD19-depleted stem cell transplant. The receptors were sampled from a male patient under 10 years old who had a stem cell transplant for acute lymphoblastic leukemia, so the T cells may come from the graft donor.

This clonotype was counted only a few times. The rearrangement uses TRBV5-1 and TRBJ2-1; the match to TRBD2 covers 8 bases. Germline CDR1 SGHRS, CDR2 YFSETQ. The CDR3 covers 15 residues. V shed 1 base and J 6 bases; nucleotides not matched to a gene: 6. CDR3 in DNA: TGCGCCAGCAGCTTGAGGGTAGCGGGAAGCAATGAGCAGTTCTTC. This codes for CASSLRVAGSNEQFF.

There are many counts of this clonotype. The genes are TRBV12-3 or TRBV12-4 and TRBJ2-7; 9 bases line up with TRBD2. V dropped 3 bases and J dropped 2; count of bases not matched to a gene: 11. This CDR3 is built from 17 residues. Here the CDR3 reads CASSFNVGASGAYEQYF. CDR3 bases: TGTGCCAGCAGTTTTAACGTTGGGGCTAGCGGGGCCTACGAGCAGTACTTC.

This clonotype was seen ten or more times. The chain couples TRBV12-3 or TRBV12-4 to TRBJ2-1; 11 bases map to TRBD2. Germline trimming cut 4 bases from V and 9 bases from J; bases unmatched to any gene: 8. The CDR3 runs to 15 residues. The CDR3 sequence is CASSSLAGGHSEQFF. The CDR3 DNA follows: TGTGCCAGCAGTTCTCTAGCGGGAGGTCACAGTGAGCAGTTCTTC.

The rearrangement links TRBV28 to TRBJ2-5, with 9 bases that match TRBD2. After removal of 5 bases from V and 1 base from J, the junction contained 8 bases not matched to a gene. The CDR3 sequence is 16 residues long. Germline lookup yields CDR1 MDHEN and CDR2 SYDVKM. CDR3 protein: CASSSPAGGVQETQYF. The CDR3 nucleotides are TGTGCCAGCAGTAGTCCAGCGGGAGGAGTCCAAGAGACCCAGTACTTC. Full variable domain (missing parts from reference TRBV28 and TRBJ2-5): DVKVTQSSRYLVKRTGEKVFLECVQDMDHENMFWYRQDPGLGLRLIYFSYDVKMKEKGDIPEGYSVSREKKERFSLILESASTNQTSMYLCASSSPAGGVQETQYFGPGTRLLVL.

There are a few counts of this clonotype. V is TRBV20-1 and J is TRBJ1-5, with TRBD1 matching 7 bases. Per the germline V gene, CDR1 is DFQATT and CDR2 is SNEGSKA (reference sequence). The V gene end was trimmed by 5 bases and the J gene end by 6 bases; junction bases not matched to a gene: 10. The CDR3 spans 14 residues. This CDR3 reads CSAQSPTGIQPQHF. DNA for the CDR3: TGCAGTGCTCAGAGCCCGACAGGGATTCAGCCCCAGCATTTT.

This sequence joins TRBV12-3 or TRBV12-4 and TRBJ2-2, with a weak D call TRBD2 (5 bases). This CDR3 has 18 amino acids. Between the trimmed V and J ends, which lost 3 bases and 0 bases, there was a span of 17 bases. The CDR3 here is CASSFYSRGSPNTGELFF. The CDR3 region has the DNA TGTGCCAGCAGTTTTTATTCCCGGGGTTCCCCGAACACCGGGGAGCTGTTTTTT.

The chain uses TRBV27 and TRBJ2-3; D ambiguous. Germline values: CDR1 MNHEY, CDR2 SMNVEV (reference sequence). The germline V and J ends were trimmed by 3 bases and 2 bases, with 9 bases remaining between them. This CDR3 region has 14 residues. The CDR3 region is CASSFRPLTDTQYF. The DNA of the CDR3 is TGTGCCAGCAGTTTCAGGCCGCTCACAGATACGCAGTATTTT.

The rearrangement uses TRBV7-2 and TRBJ1-1, with a possible D match to TRBD1 (5 bases). The CDR3 consists of 13 residues. The germline gives CDR1 SGHTA, CDR2 FQGNSA. The V and J ends lost 5 bases and 3 bases respectively, with 10 bases between them. The chain's CDR3 is CASSLQGYTEAFF. The CDR3 DNA follows: TGTGCCAGCAGCCTCCAGGGTTACACTGAAGCTTTCTTT.

This clonotype was detected ten times or more. The V gene is TRBV12-3 or TRBV12-4, the J gene TRBJ2-2; unclear D gene. V lost 2 bases and J 8 bases, leaving 9 bases between the germline ends. CDR3 length equals 13 residues. CDR3 sequence reads: CASSLSYVGELFF. The CDR3 DNA reads as TGTGCCAGCAGTTTATCCTATGTGGGGGAGCTGTTTTTT.

This clonotype was counted only a few times. The chain joins TRBV7-3 to TRBJ1-2, with 7 bases that match TRBD1. This CDR3 spans 15 amino acids. V was pared by 2 bases and J by 7 bases, with 10 bases of the junction left unmatched. Germline CDR1 is SGHTA and CDR2 is FQGTGA. The CDR3 here is CASSLVGGARAGYTF. The CDR3 region has the DNA TGTGCCAGCAGCTTAGTAGGGGGCGCTCGGGCTGGCTACACCTTC.

V is TRBV6-2 or TRBV6-3 and J is TRBJ2-5, with TRBD2 identical over 7 bases. Losses at the gene ends were 2 bases for V and 3 bases for J; bases not matched to a gene: 12. Germline-derived CDR1 and CDR2 are MNHEY and SVGEGT. The CDR3 extends over 17 amino acids. CDR3 sequence reads: CASSYVWEGRNEETQYF. CDR3 in DNA: TGTGCCAGCAGTTACGTCTGGGAGGGCCGCAATGAAGAGACCCAGTACTTC.

This clonotype was counted many times. The chain joins TRBV6-5 to TRBJ2-3; a weak D match, TRBD1 (6 bases). V dropped 9 bases and J dropped 0 bases, with 7 bases sitting between them. This CDR3 has 12 residues. Germline V lookup: CDR1 MNHEY, CDR2 SVGAGI. DNA of the CDR3: TGTGCCAGAGGGGGTAGCACAGATACGCAGTATTTT. Translated: CARGGSTDTQYF.

This chain links TRBV3-1 with TRBJ2-1; D possibly corresponds to TRBD2 (6 bases). The V gene lost 0 bases and the J gene lost 2 bases, with 14 bases spanning the gap. The CDR3 consists of 17 residues. Germline V gives CDR1 LGHDT, CDR2 YNNKEL (reference sequence). CDR3 in DNA: TGTGCCAGCAGCCAAGATCCCGGGACTGGGGCCTACAATGAGCAGTTCTTC. As protein: CASSQDPGTGAYNEQFF.

This clonotype has a handful of counts. The chain employs TRBV10-3 and TRBJ2-6; the D gene could be TRBD1 or TRBD2 (6 bases each). The CDR3 spans 16 residues. The V end was cut by 3 bases, the J end by 0 bases, with 9 bases between. The germline V gene encodes CDR1 ENHRY and CDR2 SYGVKD. The CDR3: CAISDRGLSGANVLTF. CDR3 nucleotide sequence: TGTGCCATCAGTGACCGGGGGCTCTCTGGGGCCAACGTCCTGACTTTC.

On this clonotype: One end of the junction does not line up with germline, which may come from a read error. V gene TRBV3-1 combines with J gene TRBJ2-1; D tentatively fits TRBD1 or TRBD2 (6 bases each). This CDR3 is 17 amino acids long. The V gene's germline CDR1 is LGHDT and CDR2 YNNKEL (reference sequence). The CDR3 region is CTSSSPGGWGLYNEQFF. The CDR3 nucleotides are TGTACCAGCAGTTCGCCTGGGGGGTGGGGGCTCTACAATGAGCAGTTCTTC.

This clonotype was detected a few times. The genes are TRBV11-1 and TRBJ2-2; TRBD2 matches at 8 bases. The V gene end was trimmed by 0 bases and the J gene end by 2 bases; junction bases not matched to a gene: 8. The CDR3 is made up of 18 amino acids. Germline loops: CDR1 SGHAT, CDR2 FQDESV (reference sequence). CDR3: CASSLAPGTRINTGELFF. The DNA for the CDR3 is TGTGCCAGCAGCTTAGCGCCCGGGACTAGGATAAACACCGGGGAGCTGTTTTTT.

In its sample, this clonotype was seen a few times. V usage is TRBV4-1 and J usage is TRBJ1-1; D ambiguous. Germline V gene lookup returns CDR1 MGHRA and CDR2 YSYEKL. The length of the CDR3 is 17 residues. V lost 0 bases and J lost 1, with 15 bases in between. The CDR3 region is CASSQDLGWGWNTEAFF. In DNA, the CDR3 is TGCGCCAGCAGCCAAGATTTAGGCTGGGGATGGAACACTGAAGCTTTCTTT.

Points on this clonotype: Given a much more abundant clone one base away, this may be a read error. The V gene is TRBV5-1, the J gene TRBJ2-2; D is possibly TRBD1 (5 bases). Germline V gene data show CDR1 as SGHRS and CDR2 as YFSETQ. The length of the CDR3 is 12 residues. V was clipped by 1 base and J by 8 bases, with 6 bases between them. Here the CDR3 DNA reads TGCGCCAGCAGCTTGAGACAGGGGGAGCTGTTTTTT. It translates to CASSLRQGELFF.

The chain carries TRBV10-3 and TRBJ1-1; unclear D gene. Trimming removed 5 bases from V and 5 bases from J, with 6 bases in between. The CDR3 is 11 amino acids. CDR1 and CDR2 from the germline V gene are ENHRY and SYGVKD. CDR3 amino acids: CAISSETEAFF. CDR3 in DNA: TGTGCCATCAGTTCGGAGACTGAAGCTTTCTTT.

This clonotype was detected only a few times. This rearrangement joins TRBV28 to TRBJ2-3; no definite D call. The CDR3 runs 13 residues. Germline CDR1 reads MDHEN; CDR2 reads SYDVKM. V lost 4 bases and J lost 5, with 10 bases in between. The CDR3 DNA reads as TGTGCCAGCAGTTCGTTAGTCGTAGATACGCAGTATTTT. Amino acid sequence: CASSSLVVDTQYF.

This clonotype has ten or more counts. The genes are TRBV5-1 and TRBJ2-1, with D unclear. The CDR3 is 13 amino acids. Germline CDR1 and CDR2: SGHRS and YFSETQ. Deletions cut 0 bases from V and 2 bases from J, with 3 bases between. The CDR3 DNA sequence: TGCGCCAGCAGCTTGGTGACCTACAATGAGCAGTTCTTC. It codes for CASSLVTYNEQFF.

There are a few counts of this clonotype. This chain links TRBV28 with TRBJ2-7, with TRBD1 matching over 9 bases. The germline gives CDR1 MDHEN, CDR2 SYDVKM. The CDR3 totals 14 residues. V dropped 4 bases and J dropped 6; count of bases not matched to a gene: 7. CDR3 DNA sequence: TGTGCCAGCAGTTCGGGACAGGGACCCCTCGAGCAGTACTTC. Encoded protein: CASSSGQGPLEQYF.

This clonotype was found a few times. V gene TRBV7-6 combines with J gene TRBJ2-1; D call uncertain. CDR3 length: 15 amino acids. CDR1 is SGHVS and CDR2 is FNYEAQ in the germline V gene. Trimming pared 3 bases from V and 5 bases from J, leaving 14 bases between. The CDR3 bases are TGTGCCAGCAGCTTCGTGGGCCAAACTAACAATGAGCAGTTCTTC. It codes for CASSFVGQTNNEQFF.

V and J are TRBV20-1 and TRBJ2-3; tentative D call: TRBD2 (6 bases). Germline values: CDR1 DFQATT, CDR2 SNEGSKA (reference sequence). V was clipped by 1 base and J by 3 bases, with 11 bases between them. The CDR3 spans 14 residues. CDR3: CSARGKGRTDTQYF. The CDR3 coding sequence is TGCAGTGCTAGAGGAAAGGGGAGGACAGATACGCAGTATTTT.